This paragraph reports one T cell receptor beta chain. Its target is unknown. Amplification used 60 Vbeta primers and 13 Jbeta primers. Using immunoSEQ multiplex PCR, the repertoire was profiled, and TCRdb retains in-frame clones only, with some absent. The sample records some 250,000 clones, about 86% being singletons. These data are taken from a study of cytomegalovirus exposure and HLA in healthy donors. Germline values: CDR1 ENHRY, CDR2 SYGVKD. The CDR3 runs 15 residues. V trimming: 4 bases; J trimming: 4 bases; junction bases outside the gene matches: 6. The study, taken as a whole, reports: Earlier analysis found most TCR beta V segments productive about 90% or about 30% of the time. Among the CMV-associated chains, three were confirmed in vitro as specific for CMV antigens. Immune exposure data for these donors was limited to CMV serostatus.

The source material was PBMCs. The V gene is TRBV10-3, the J gene TRBJ2-7, with 11 bases aligning to TRBD1. The clonotype was recovered from a woman aged 55-69 years in good health and CMV-seropositive. The CDR3 bases are TGTGCCATCAGTGGTTGGACAGGGGGCGGGTACGAGCAGTACTTC. Its translation: CAISGWTGGGYEQYF.